This T cell receptor beta chain was sequenced for a study of metastatic and nonmetastatic thyroid tumors. The study's findings and limits: In both blood and tumor samples, TCR beta diversity was reported significantly higher for malignant than benign nodules.

This clone was counted ten times or more. Its cognate antigen is unknown. A much bigger clone sits one base away, suggesting this may be a read error. Patients had received no treatment of any kind before thyroid surgery. The germline gives CDR1 SGHRS, CDR2 YFSETQ. The CDR3 spans 15 residues. After removal of 1 base from V and 2 bases from J, the junction contained 4 bases not matched to a gene. In the original analysis: The distant-metastasis classifier for papillary thyroid cancer was built from CDR3 differences across clinicopathological groups. TCRdb recomputed clones from the PCR reads via MiXCR. These V and J calls derive from TCRdb rather than the authors' analysis. The sample carries around 36,000 clones, around 28% recorded once.

The specimen was blood. The chain links TRBV5-1 to TRBJ2-7, with 9 bases that match TRBD2. The clonotype originates from a female donor with papillary thyroid cancer or a benign thyroid nodule (not recorded which). Some clones in this sample may be carry-over from other donors' samples. CDR3 residues: CASSLRIAGAYEQYF. The CDR3 bases are TGCGCCAGCAGCTTGAGGATAGCGGGGGCCTACGAGCAGTACTTC.